The present T cell receptor beta chain was sequenced within a study of OX40 agonist ivuxolimab in advanced cancers. Study summary: An agonistic anti-OX40 (CD134) antibody, ivuxolimab, was used to treat the patients. The dose of intravenous ivuxolimab that patients received every 2 weeks ranged from 0.01 to 10 mg/kg.

Sequencing was performed with immunoSEQ multiplex PCR; in TCRdb, only in-frame clones are kept and a portion is missing. The sample has approximately 77,000 clones, 90% to 95% seen once. V gave up 7 bases and J gave up 4 bases; unmatched junction bases: 4. The germline V gene encodes CDR1 LNHDA and CDR2 SQIVND (reference sequence). The CDR3 contains 14 residues. Study outcomes and limitations: Some nonresponders additionally presented with little normalized T-cell clonal expansion.

On cycle 4 day 1 and cycle 7 day 1, as well as at baseline, blood was sampled. Comment on this clone: What it recognizes is unknown.

This sequence joins TRBV19 and TRBJ1-5; 10 bases are a match to TRBD1. This clonotype was sampled from an adult with an advanced solid tumor such as melanoma, head and neck, liver or kidney cancer. The material was CD4+ or CD8+ T cells sorted from blood, obtained in a trial of the OX40 agonist ivuxolimab. The CDR3 here is CASTQDRGNQPQHF. The CDR3 DNA follows: TGTGCCAGTACTCAGGACAGGGGGAATCAGCCCCAGCATTTT. The full variable domain, in which reference TRBV19 and TRBJ1-5 provide the parts outside the CDR3, is DGGITQSPKYLFRKEGQNVTLSCEQNLNHDAMYWYRQDPGQGLRLIYYSQIVNDFQKGDIAEGYSVSREKKESFPLTVTSAQKNPTAFYLCASTQDRGNQPQHFGDGTRLSIL.